The next 22 T cell receptor beta chains were all read from a single sample in a study of blood T cell repertoires in COVID-19. Profiled with immunoSEQ multiplex PCR; TCRdb holds only in-frame clones, not every one. The table has about 190,000 clones, 70% to 90% seen once. Source material: peripheral blood. The origin of the receptors is a man aged 25 to 40 with acute or convalescent COVID-19.

This chain uses TRBV27 with TRBJ2-5; the match to TRBD1 covers 11 bases. V dropped 6 bases and J dropped 4; count of bases not matched to a gene: 10. There are 16 residues in the CDR3. From germline, CDR1 is MNHEY and CDR2 SMNVEV (reference sequence). CDR3 bases: TGTGCCAGCAGGCCCCCCGGGACAGGGGGTAGAGAGACCCAGTACTTC. As protein: CASRPPGTGGRETQYF.

The J gene is TRBJ1-2, the V gene TRBV7-9, with 7 positions matching TRBD1. The V and J ends lost 3 bases and 4 bases, in that order; junction bases with no gene match: 2. The CDR3 is 13 residues long. The germline V gene has CDR1 SEHNR and CDR2 FQNEAQ (reference sequence). In DNA, the CDR3 is TGTGCCAGCAGCTTGACAGGGACCTATGGCTACACCTTC. It translates to CASSLTGTYGYTF.

V and J are TRBV6-5 and TRBJ1-6; tentatively, D is TRBD1 (6 bases). V was shortened by 0 bases and J by 3 bases, with 6 bases between the two germline ends. CDR1 is MNHEY, CDR2 SVGAGI, per germline. The CDR3 covers 15 residues. The DNA for the CDR3 is TGTGCCAGCAGTTACTCAGGGGGCTATAATTCACCCCTCCACTTT. This encodes CASSYSGGYNSPLHF.

The V gene is TRBV24-1, the J gene TRBJ1-2, with D possibly TRBD1 on 5 matching bases. The CDR3 spans 13 residues. V was pared by 4 bases and J by 3 bases, with 8 bases between. Germline CDR1 is KGHDR and CDR2 is SFDVKD. The CDR3 protein is CATSDRAYYGYTF. CDR3 nucleotides: TGTGCCACCAGTGACAGGGCCTACTATGGCTACACCTTC.

The rearrangement joins TRBV18 to TRBJ2-2, with 11 positions matching TRBD2. CDR3 size: 16 residues. V shed 5 bases, J shed 4 bases, and the junction held 6 bases outside the gene matches. CDR1 KGHSH and CDR2 LQKENI come from the germline V gene. The CDR3 nucleotides read TGTGCCAGCTCAATAGGGACTAGCGGAGGCACCGGGGAGCTGTTTTTT. Residues: CASSIGTSGGTGELFF.

The gene calls are TRBV9 and TRBJ1-1; 10 bases align to TRBD1. In germline, CDR1 is SGDLS, CDR2 YYNGEE. The CDR3 sequence is 17 residues long. After removal of 0 bases from V and 0 bases from J, the junction contained 5 bases not matched to a gene. The CDR3 DNA reads TGTGCCAGCAGCGTAGGTGGGACAGGGGATTTGAACACTGAAGCTTTCTTT. Translated, it gives CASSVGGTGDLNTEAFF.

The chain uses TRBV11-2 and TRBJ1-1; D gene unclear. The V gene's germline CDR1 is SGHAT and CDR2 FQNNGV. The length of the CDR3 is 13 residues. V was trimmed by 1 base and J by 6 bases, leaving 9 bases between them. The CDR3 sequence: CASSLGNSPEAFF. As DNA, the CDR3 is TGTGCCAGCAGCTTAGGGAACAGCCCTGAAGCTTTCTTT. The variable domain in full, with the rest retrieved from reference TRBV11-2 and TRBJ1-1, is EAGVAQSPRYKIIEKRQSVAFWCNPISGHATLYWYQQILGQGPKLLIQFQNNGVVDDSQLPKDRFSAERLKGVDSTLKIQPAKLEDSAVYLCASSLGNSPEAFFGQGTRLTVV.

The chain recombines TRBV15 with TRBJ2-1; 11 bases line up with TRBD2. The V segment lost 0 bases and the J segment 12 bases; nucleotides outside the gene matches: 10. In germline, CDR1 is LNHNV, CDR2 YYDKDF (reference sequence). There are 16 residues in the CDR3. This chain's CDR3 is CATSRDLAGGLRAQFF. For the CDR3, the DNA is TGTGCCACCAGCAGAGATCTAGCGGGAGGTTTAAGGGCGCAGTTCTTC.

This chain connects TRBV28 to TRBJ1-1; 11 positions agree with TRBD1. Per the germline V gene, CDR1 is MDHEN and CDR2 is SYDVKM. There are 15 residues in the CDR3. V shed 5 bases, J shed 5 bases, and the junction held 7 bases outside the gene matches. The CDR3 here is CASSVGQGAFTEAFF. The CDR3 nucleotides are TGTGCCAGCAGTGTCGGACAGGGGGCATTTACTGAAGCTTTCTTT.

The V and J genes are TRBV3-1 (or the pseudogene TRBV3-2) and TRBJ1-2; possible D gene TRBD1, 6 bases. The germline CDR1 and CDR2 sequences are LGHDT and YNNKEL (reference sequence). Trimming took 3 bases from V and 8 from J, leaving 22 bases between them. The CDR3 is made up of 16 amino acids. The CDR3 loop is CASSQSRDILFMGYTF. The CDR3 DNA follows: TGTGCCAGCAGCCAGTCCCGGGACATCCTCTTTATGGGCTACACCTTC.

The chain has TRBV4-1 and TRBJ1-1, with 8 nucleotides matching TRBD1. There are 13 residues in the CDR3. J was trimmed by 4 bases and V by 7 bases; bases with no gene match: 5. Germline values: CDR1 MGHRA, CDR2 YSYEKL. The CDR3 DNA reads TGCGCCAGCAACCTACAGGGGGGCACTGAAGCTTTCTTT. This sequence encodes CASNLQGGTEAFF.

The CDR3 nucleotides are TGTGCCACCAGTGAGTCAGGGCGCAATCAGCCCCAGCATTTT. Encoded protein: CATSESGRNQPQHF. The J gene is TRBJ1-5, the V gene TRBV24-1; possible D gene TRBD1, 5 bases. The germline V gene has CDR1 KGHDR and CDR2 SFDVKD. This CDR3 has 14 amino acids. V dropped 4 bases and J dropped 2 bases, with 8 bases sitting between them.

The rearrangement links TRBV5-1 to TRBJ2-5; D gene unclear. Looked up from germline, CDR1 is SGHRS and CDR2 is YFSETQ. V lost 5 bases and J lost 4, with 18 bases in between. This CDR3 has 15 amino acids. CDR3 sequence (DNA): TGCGCCAGCAGGGTCGAGCCCCAGGCAGGAGAGACCCAGTACTTC. Translation: CASRVEPQAGETQYF.

The rearrangement links TRBV7-9 to TRBJ2-1; the match to TRBD2 covers 9 bases. Trimming cost V 3 bases and J 5 bases; bases outside gene matches: 8. Germline loops: CDR1 SEHNR, CDR2 FQNEAQ (reference sequence). The CDR3 contains 16 residues. CDR3 sequence reads: CASSLGSGGTHNEQFF. In nucleotides, the CDR3 is TGTGCCAGCAGCTTGGGTAGCGGGGGCACCCACAATGAGCAGTTCTTC. The full variable domain, completed using reference TRBV7-9 and TRBJ2-1, is DTGVSQNPRHKITKRGQNVTFRCDPISEHNRLYWYRQTLGQGPEFLTYFQNEAQLEKSRLLSDRFSAERPKGSFSTLEIQRTEQGDSAMYLCASSLGSGGTHNEQFFGPGTRLTVL.

This chain uses TRBV7-9 with TRBJ1-1; D remains ambiguous. CDR3 length: 14 residues. Germline loops: CDR1 SEHNR, CDR2 FQNEAQ (reference sequence). V lost 4 bases, J lost 10 bases, and 19 bases lay in between. The CDR3 coding sequence is TGTGCCAGCAGCTCTCATGGTCACCAAAGGAGAGCTTTCTTT. Translating gives CASSSHGHQRRAFF.

About this clone: Other DNA sequences in this specimen translate into the identical CDR3. This sequence joins TRBV5-1 and TRBJ1-1; D gene unclear. V gave up 4 bases and J gave up 2 bases, with 9 bases separating them. Germline V gene lookup returns CDR1 SGHRS and CDR2 YFSETQ. This CDR3 has 13 amino acids. The CDR3 is CASSPPSNTEAFF. CDR3 coding DNA: TGCGCCAGCAGCCCCCCGAGTAACACTGAAGCTTTCTTT.

The V and J genes are TRBV5-1 and TRBJ2-5; D is undetermined. V shed 4 bases and J shed 0 bases, with 10 bases lying between them. This CDR3 has 14 amino acids. Per germline, CDR1 SGHRS and CDR2 YFSETQ. The CDR3, as DNA: TGCGCCAGCAGCCCGACACCGTACCAAGAGACCCAGTACTTC. Its protein is CASSPTPYQETQYF.

The V gene is TRBV28, the J gene TRBJ1-2; unclear D gene. The germline CDR1 and CDR2 sequences are MDHEN and SYDVKM. Trimming removed 3 bases at V and 8 bases at J, with 7 bases between. The CDR3 spans 11 residues. In nucleotides, the CDR3 is TGTGCCAGCAGTTTTCTCCGGGGCTACACCTTC. Translating it yields CASSFLRGYTF.

The count of this clone is one. The chain recombines TRBV9 with TRBJ2-6; possibly TRBD2 for D (5 bases). V lost 4 bases and J lost 0, with 14 bases in between. Germline CDR1 and CDR2: SGDLS and YYNGEE. This CDR3 has 17 residues. The CDR3 coding sequence is TGTGCCAGCAGCCCGGGGTCGATTCTCTCTGGGGCCAACGTCCTGACTTTC. Translation gives CASSPGSILSGANVLTF.

The chain employs TRBV30 and TRBJ1-6, with unresolved D. This CDR3 contains 13 residues. The germline V gene encodes CDR1 GTSNPN and CDR2 SVGIG (reference sequence). Deletions cut 0 bases from V and 6 bases from J, with 6 bases between. The CDR3 coding sequence is TGTGCCTGGAGTGTACTCACTAATTCACCCCTCCACTTT. Amino acids: CAWSVLTNSPLHF. Together with reference TRBV30 and TRBJ1-6, the CDR3 gives the full variable domain: SQTIHQWPATLVQPVGSPLSLECTVEGTSNPNLYWYRQAAGRGLQLLFYSVGIGQISSEVPQNLSASRPQDRQFILSSKKLLLSDSGFYLCAWSVLTNSPLHFGNGTRLTVT.

The gene calls are TRBV2 and TRBJ1-2; 8 nucleotides align to TRBD1. This CDR3 region has 13 residues. The V and J ends lost 6 bases and 5 bases, in that order; junction bases with no gene match: 5. Germline V gene sequence: CDR1 SNHLY, CDR2 FYNNEI. The DNA of the CDR3 is TGTGCCAGCAGAGCCACAGGGGGGTATGGCTACACCTTC. Residues: CASRATGGYGYTF. Supplemented by reference TRBV2 and TRBJ1-2, the full variable domain reads EPEVTQTPSHQVTQMGQEVILRCVPISNHLYFYWYRQILGQKVEFLVSFYNNEISEKSEIFDDQFSVERPDGSNFTLKIRSTKLEDSAMYFCASRATGGYGYTFGSGTRLTVV.

CDR3 in amino acids: CASGVTGTPNLEQYF. DNA of the CDR3: TGTGCCAGCGGGGTTACCGGGACACCAAACCTCGAGCAGTACTTC. This chain connects TRBV27 to TRBJ2-7, with D tentatively TRBD1 (6 bases). The length of the CDR3 is 15 residues. Per the germline V gene, CDR1 is MNHEY and CDR2 is SMNVEV (reference sequence). V lost 8 bases, J lost 6 bases, and 23 bases lay in between.